Presented here are 22 T cell receptor beta chains from one specimen sequenced in a study of cytomegalovirus exposure and HLA in healthy donors. PCR was performed using 60 Vbeta and 13 Jbeta primers. The protocol was immunoSEQ multiplex PCR, while the TCRdb copy is restricted to in-frame clones and leaves out a portion. The sample contains more than 90,000 clones, approximately 77% of which appear only once. The sequencing sample was made of PBMCs. These receptors all stem from a man aged 45-65 years in good health and CMV-seropositive.

The chain joins TRBV4-1 to TRBJ2-3; tentatively, D is TRBD2 (5 bases). The length of the CDR3 is 19 residues. V lost 0 bases to trimming and J lost 0 bases, with 19 bases between them. CDR1 MGHRA and CDR2 YSYEKL come from the germline V gene. The CDR3 here is CASSQDKRDRRPSTDTQYF. The CDR3 region has the DNA TGCGCCAGCAGCCAAGATAAGAGGGATCGCAGGCCTAGCACAGATACGCAGTATTTT.

The chain has TRBV7-8 and TRBJ1-1; D is ambiguous. The germline gives CDR1 SGHVS, CDR2 FQNEAQ. The CDR3 is 14 amino acids. V dropped 5 bases and J dropped 0 bases, with 10 bases sitting between them. For the CDR3, the DNA is TGTGCCAGCAGCCCCACCAGCGTGAACACTGAAGCTTTCTTT. This translates into CASSPTSVNTEAFF.

V usage is TRBV4-3 and J usage is TRBJ2-1; maybe TRBD2 (5 bases). Trimming stripped 2 bases from V and 0 bases from J, with 14 bases between. The CDR3 consists of 17 residues. The germline CDR1 and CDR2 sequences are LGHNA and YSLEER. The CDR3 nucleotides read TGCGCCAGCAGCCAATCGAGACTGGGGAGCTCCTACAATGAGCAGTTCTTC. Amino acids: CASSQSRLGSSYNEQFF.

This chain uses TRBV7-9 with TRBJ2-7; D gene uncertain. V gave up 5 bases and J gave up 3 bases, with 17 bases separating them. This CDR3 is 15 amino acids long. Germline V gene data show CDR1 as SEHNR and CDR2 as FQNEAQ (reference sequence). CDR3 DNA sequence: TGTGCCAGCAGCGGGTTTAGGAACAGTCTCTACGAGCAGTACTTC. Translation gives CASSGFRNSLYEQYF.

This clone has more than one count but fewer than ten. The V call is TRBV4-2, the J call TRBJ1-2; 7 bases line up with TRBD1. Germline V lookup: CDR1 LGHNA, CDR2 YNFKEQ. V was pared by 3 bases and J by 12 bases, with 10 bases of the junction left unmatched. The CDR3 has 13 residues. This CDR3 is CASSHRGDSVHTF. The CDR3 DNA reads as TGTGCCAGCAGCCATAGAGGGGACAGTGTTCACACCTTC.

This chain uses TRBV5-1 with TRBJ2-3, with TRBD2 identical over 7 bases. The CDR3 extends over 16 amino acids. CDR1 and CDR2 from the germline V gene are SGHRS and YFSETQ. V trimming: 4 bases; J trimming: 0 bases; junction bases outside the gene matches: 8. CDR3 in DNA: TGCGCCAGCAGCGGGGGAGGGGCGGCAAGCACAGATACGCAGTATTTT. Amino acid sequence: CASSGGGAASTDTQYF.

V gene TRBV19 combines with J gene TRBJ2-5; a possible D gene is TRBD2 (6 bases). Trimming shortened V by 0 bases and J by 2 bases, and 13 bases separated the two germline ends. CDR3 length: 16 amino acids. Germline V gene data show CDR1 as LNHDA and CDR2 as SQIVND (reference sequence). CDR3 nucleotide sequence: TGTGCCAGTAGTATAGATAAGGCGGGGACTCAAGAGACCCAGTACTTC. Translation gives CASSIDKAGTQETQYF. Looking up the rest from reference TRBV19 and TRBJ2-5 gives the full variable domain: DGGITQSPKYLFRKEGQNVTLSCEQNLNHDAMYWYRQDPGQGLRLIYYSQIVNDFQKGDIAEGYSVSREKKESFPLTVTSAQKNPTAFYLCASSIDKAGTQETQYFGPGTRLLVL.

The chain couples TRBV28 to TRBJ2-7; D gene uncertain. CDR3 size: 14 residues. V dropped 6 bases and J dropped 0 bases, with 12 bases sitting between them. CDR1 is MDHEN and CDR2 is SYDVKM in the germline V gene. The CDR3 sequence: CASSSGGNSYEQYF. The CDR3 DNA is TGTGCCAGCAGCTCCGGCGGCAACTCCTACGAGCAGTACTTC.

The CDR3 coding sequence is TGTGCCTGGAGTCAGAGCGGCTCCTACGAGCAGTACTTC. It encodes CAWSQSGSYEQYF. J is TRBJ2-7 and V is TRBV30; possibly TRBD2 for D (5 bases). Trimming took off 2 bases at V and 0 bases at J, with 8 bases between the two ends. The CDR3 consists of 13 residues. Germline CDR1 is GTSNPN and CDR2 is SVGIG (reference sequence).

The chain combines TRBV7-2 with TRBJ2-5; 7 bases align to TRBD2. CDR3 size: 14 residues. Losses at the gene ends were 2 bases for V and 9 bases for J; bases not matched to a gene: 9. The germline CDR1 and CDR2 sequences are SGHTA and FQGNSA. The CDR3, as DNA: TGTGCCAGCAGCTTATCAGAGGGAGGGTGGGCCCAGTACTTC. Protein sequence: CASSLSEGGWAQYF.

The rearrangement joins TRBV4-3 to TRBJ2-1; 9 bases line up with TRBD2. Germline V gene sequence: CDR1 LGHNA, CDR2 YSLEER. V dropped 0 bases and J dropped 7; count of bases not matched to a gene: 4. CDR3 length equals 15 residues. The CDR3 bases are TGCGCCAGCAGCCAAGAGTCTAGCGGGACTAATGAGCAGTTCTTC. Translated: CASSQESSGTNEQFF.

V gene TRBV2 combines with J gene TRBJ2-5; D not certain. Germline CDR1 is SNHLY and CDR2 is FYNNEI. This CDR3 spans 13 amino acids. V was clipped by 4 bases and J by 1 base, with 7 bases between them. The CDR3 DNA reads TGTGCCAGCAGTGTTTACACCCAAGAGACCCAGTACTTC. Translated: CASSVYTQETQYF.

The chain recombines TRBV5-1 with TRBJ2-7; 8 nucleotides line up with TRBD2. Germline-derived CDR1 and CDR2 are SGHRS and YFSETQ. The CDR3 consists of 14 residues. V lost 2 bases, J lost 3 bases, and 4 bases stayed unmatched. In DNA, the CDR3 is TGCGCCAGCAGCTTAGCGGGGGCCCGCTACGAGCAGTACTTC. Its translation is CASSLAGARYEQYF.

This chain uses TRBV4-1 with TRBJ2-7; unclear D gene. V was cut by 1 base and J by 1 base, with 11 bases left in between. This CDR3 region has 15 residues. The germline CDR1 and CDR2 sequences are MGHRA and YSYEKL. CDR3 sequence (DNA): TGCGCCAGCAGCCAAGCTCAGATGGAGTCCTACGAGCAGTACTTC. Residues: CASSQAQMESYEQYF.

The chain uses TRBV28 and TRBJ1-6; D not resolved. CDR1 and CDR2 (germline): MDHEN, SYDVKM. The CDR3 is 14 residues long. The V gene lost 5 bases and the J gene lost 0 bases, with 5 bases spanning the gap. The CDR3 reads CASSPSSYNSPLHF. The DNA for the CDR3 is TGTGCCAGCAGTCCCTCCTCCTATAATTCACCCCTCCACTTT.

The J gene is TRBJ2-7, the V gene TRBV7-3; the match to TRBD1 covers 7 bases. This CDR3 comprises 14 residues. V dropped 5 bases and J dropped 2; count of bases not matched to a gene: 6. The germline gives CDR1 SGHTA, CDR2 FQGTGA. CDR3 protein: CASSPSTGPYEQYF. The CDR3 DNA sequence: TGTGCCAGCAGCCCCTCGACAGGGCCCTACGAGCAGTACTTC.

CDR3 bases: TGTGCCAGCAGTTTAGGCGCCTGGGCCGCTGGTGAAAAACTGTTTTTT. It encodes CASSLGAWAAGEKLFF. The chain couples TRBV27 to TRBJ1-4; D ambiguous. Per the germline V gene, CDR1 is MNHEY and CDR2 is SMNVEV (reference sequence). V was pared by 2 bases and J by 7 bases, with 17 bases between. CDR3 size: 16 residues.

The chain joins TRBV28 to TRBJ1-2, with 11 bases fitting TRBD1. The CDR3 has 16 amino acids. The V and J ends lost 7 bases and 4 bases, in that order; junction bases with no gene match: 11. The V gene's germline CDR1 is MDHEN and CDR2 SYDVKM. CDR3 sequence (DNA): TGTGCCAGCAACCCTCCCGGGACAGGGGGTTCCTATGGCTACACCTTC. Its translation is CASNPPGTGGSYGYTF.

The chain combines TRBV19 with TRBJ1-4, with a weak D call TRBD1 (6 bases). Deletions cut 6 bases from V and 0 bases from J, with 23 bases between. Germline lookup yields CDR1 LNHDA and CDR2 SQIVND (reference sequence). The CDR3 contains 19 residues. The CDR3 sequence: CASRKSPGTSFATNEKLFF. The CDR3 DNA reads TGTGCCAGTAGGAAATCCCCCGGGACATCCTTTGCAACTAATGAAAAACTGTTTTTT.

This chain links TRBV15 with TRBJ1-2; possible D gene TRBD1, 5 bases. Trimming took off 1 base at V and 5 bases at J, with 11 bases between the two ends. Per the germline V gene, CDR1 is LNHNV and CDR2 is YYDKDF (reference sequence). The CDR3 totals 14 residues. In nucleotides, the CDR3 is TGTGCCACCAGCAGAGTCACGACAGCATATGGCTACACCTTC. It encodes CATSRVTTAYGYTF. The full variable domain, with the rest looked up from reference TRBV15 and TRBJ1-2, is DAMVIQNPRYQVTQFGKPVTLSCSQTLNHNVMYWYQQKSSQAPKLLFHYYDKDFNNEADTPDNFQSRRPNTSFCFLDIRSPGLGDTAMYLCATSRVTTAYGYTFGSGTRLTVV.

This sequence joins TRBV6-4 and TRBJ2-5, with D perhaps TRBD2 (7 bases). The CDR3 is 11 amino acids. Germline V gene data show CDR1 as MRHNA and CDR2 as SNTAGT. Trimming left V 7 bases short and J 11 bases short, with 14 bases between. The CDR3 region has the DNA TGTGCCAGCAAGGGGGAGGGGGGTCAGTACTTC. Its protein product is CASKGEGGQYF.

The chain couples TRBV18 to TRBJ1-1; no clear D gene. This CDR3 is 13 amino acids long. Trimming stripped 6 bases from V and 6 bases from J, with 14 bases between. Germline CDR1 reads KGHSH; CDR2 reads LQKENI. For the CDR3, the DNA is TGTGCCAGCTCGCTAGGACGGACTCCTGAAGCTTTCTTT. Encoded protein: CASSLGRTPEAFF.